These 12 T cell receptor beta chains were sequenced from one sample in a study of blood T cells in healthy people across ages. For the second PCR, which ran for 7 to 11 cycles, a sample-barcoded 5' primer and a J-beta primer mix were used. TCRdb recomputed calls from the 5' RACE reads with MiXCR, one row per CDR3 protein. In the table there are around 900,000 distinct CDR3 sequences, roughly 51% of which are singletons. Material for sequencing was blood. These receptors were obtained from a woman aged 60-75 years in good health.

Written as DNA, the CDR3 is TGTGCCAGCAGCTTAGGGAGAGCGTCTGGGGCCAACGTCCTGACTTTC. This gives the protein CASSLGRASGANVLTF. The V gene is TRBV7-2, the J gene TRBJ2-6; D is unresolved. Germline V gene sequence: CDR1 SGHTA, CDR2 FQGNSA. The V end lost 1 base, the J end lost 1 base, and 8 bases lay between the germline ends. The CDR3 extends over 16 amino acids.

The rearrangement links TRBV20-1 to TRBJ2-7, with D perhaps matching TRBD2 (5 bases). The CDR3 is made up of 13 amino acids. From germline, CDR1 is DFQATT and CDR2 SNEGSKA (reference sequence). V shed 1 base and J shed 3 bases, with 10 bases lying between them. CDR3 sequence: CSARGGAVYEQYF. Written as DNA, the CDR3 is TGCAGTGCTAGAGGGGGAGCCGTCTACGAGCAGTACTTC.

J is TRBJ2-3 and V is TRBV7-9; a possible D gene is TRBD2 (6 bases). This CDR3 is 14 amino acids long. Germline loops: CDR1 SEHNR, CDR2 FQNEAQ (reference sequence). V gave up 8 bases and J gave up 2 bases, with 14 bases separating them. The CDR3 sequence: CASGSRDDTDTQYF. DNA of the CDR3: TGTGCCAGCGGCTCGCGGGACGACACAGATACGCAGTATTTT.

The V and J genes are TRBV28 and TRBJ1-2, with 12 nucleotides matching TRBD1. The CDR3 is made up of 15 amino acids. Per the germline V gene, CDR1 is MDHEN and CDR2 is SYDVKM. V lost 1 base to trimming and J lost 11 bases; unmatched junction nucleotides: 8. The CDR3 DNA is TGTGCCAGCAGTTTATTCGGGACAGGGGGCCGCCGGTACACCTTC. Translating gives CASSLFGTGGRRYTF.

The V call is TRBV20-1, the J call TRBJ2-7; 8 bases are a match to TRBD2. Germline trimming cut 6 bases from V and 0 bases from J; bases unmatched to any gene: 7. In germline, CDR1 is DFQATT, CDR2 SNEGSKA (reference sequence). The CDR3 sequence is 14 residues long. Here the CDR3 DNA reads TGCAGTGCCAGACTAGCGCCAAACTCCTACGAGCAGTACTTC. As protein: CSARLAPNSYEQYF.

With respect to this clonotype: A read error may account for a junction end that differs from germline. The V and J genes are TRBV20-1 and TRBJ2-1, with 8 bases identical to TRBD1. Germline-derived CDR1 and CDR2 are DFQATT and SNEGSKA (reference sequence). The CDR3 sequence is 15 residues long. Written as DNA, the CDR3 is TGCAGTGCACAGACGGGACAGGAGAATTACAATGGGCAGTTCTTC. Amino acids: CSAQTGQENYNGQFF.

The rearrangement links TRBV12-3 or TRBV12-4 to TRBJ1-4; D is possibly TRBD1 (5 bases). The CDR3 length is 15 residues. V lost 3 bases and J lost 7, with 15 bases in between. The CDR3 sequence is CASSFLVGDREKLFF. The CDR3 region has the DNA TGTGCCAGCAGTTTTTTAGTAGGGGATCGTGAAAAACTGTTTTTT.

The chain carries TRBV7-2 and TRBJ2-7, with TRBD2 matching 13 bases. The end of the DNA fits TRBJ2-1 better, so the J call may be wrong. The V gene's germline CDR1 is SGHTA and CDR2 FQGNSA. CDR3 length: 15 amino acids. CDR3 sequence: CASTRTSGSKYEQFF. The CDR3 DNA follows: TGTGCCAGCACCCGGACTAGCGGGAGTAAATATGAGCAGTTCTTC.

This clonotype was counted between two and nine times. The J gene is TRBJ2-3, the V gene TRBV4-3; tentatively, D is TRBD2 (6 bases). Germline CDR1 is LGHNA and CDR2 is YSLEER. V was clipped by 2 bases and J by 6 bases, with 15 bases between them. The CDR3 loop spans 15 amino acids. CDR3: CASSQLGGSGDTQYF. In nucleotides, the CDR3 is TGCGCCAGCAGCCAATTGGGGGGTTCGGGGGATACGCAGTATTTT.

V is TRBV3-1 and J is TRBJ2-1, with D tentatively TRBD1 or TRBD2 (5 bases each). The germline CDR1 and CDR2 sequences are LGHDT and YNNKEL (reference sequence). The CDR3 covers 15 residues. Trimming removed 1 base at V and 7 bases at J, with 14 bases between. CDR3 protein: CASSQGPRDENEQFF. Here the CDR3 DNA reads TGTGCCAGCAGCCAAGGGCCCCGGGACGAGAATGAGCAGTTCTTC.

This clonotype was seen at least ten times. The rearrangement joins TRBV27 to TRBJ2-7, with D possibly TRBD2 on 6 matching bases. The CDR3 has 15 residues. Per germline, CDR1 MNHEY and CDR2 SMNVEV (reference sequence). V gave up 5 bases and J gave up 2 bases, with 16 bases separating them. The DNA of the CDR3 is TGTGCCAGCAGTCCCGGTTACGGCGGGACCTACGAGCAGTACTTC. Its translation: CASSPGYGGTYEQYF.

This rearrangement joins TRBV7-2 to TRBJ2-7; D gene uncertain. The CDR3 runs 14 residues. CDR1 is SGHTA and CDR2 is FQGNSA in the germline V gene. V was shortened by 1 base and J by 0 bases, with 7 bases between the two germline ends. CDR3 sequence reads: CASSLDESSYEQYF. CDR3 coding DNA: TGTGCCAGCAGCTTAGATGAGAGCTCCTACGAGCAGTACTTC.